A single sample is the source of the 22 T cell receptor beta chains below, sequenced in a study of blood T cell repertoires in COVID-19 (TCRdb year 2020). Library preparation employed the immunoSEQ multiplex PCR assay. TCRdb re-hosts the immuneACCESS table, in-frame sequences only. Its copies lack some clones; in the studies checked, an unresolved V gene accounts for under half of them, and the cause for the rest is not known. The table for this sample lists just over 250,000 clones; 88% of them were counted only once. Of the sample, roughly 3.9% is held by the ten largest clones. Specimen: peripheral blood. Receptors were obtained from a man aged 55 to 70 who had recovered from COVID-19.

This clone appeared a single time. The chain combines TRBV11-2 with TRBJ2-7, with 7 bases lining up with TRBD2. Trimming cost V 7 bases and J 6 bases; bases outside gene matches: 15. This CDR3 spans 15 amino acids. The germline V gene has CDR1 SGHAT and CDR2 FQNNGV. The CDR3 nucleotides read TGTGCCAGCAACCTGGGGGGGTTAGGGATTGGCGAGCAGTACTTC. Protein: CASNLGGLGIGEQYF.

The rearrangement links TRBV5-4 to TRBJ2-7, with 7 bases identical to TRBD2. Per the germline V gene, CDR1 is SGHNT and CDR2 is YYREEE (reference sequence). This CDR3 spans 14 amino acids. V trimming: 4 bases; J trimming: 3 bases; junction bases outside the gene matches: 7. The chain's CDR3 is CASSRMGEGYEQYF. The CDR3 DNA reads as TGTGCCAGCAGCCGCATGGGGGAGGGCTACGAGCAGTACTTC.

The J gene is TRBJ1-5, the V gene TRBV6-5; D is unclear. Germline V CDR1 and CDR2: MNHEY, SVGAGI. The CDR3 length is 14 residues. Deletions cut 0 bases from V and 4 bases from J, with 7 bases between. CDR3 loop: CASSYSPLNQPQHF. CDR3 in DNA: TGTGCCAGCAGTTACTCCCCCCTAAATCAGCCCCAGCATTTT.

This chain uses TRBV2 with TRBJ2-7; D might be TRBD1 (6 bases). CDR3 length equals 15 residues. Trimming removed 2 bases from V and 6 bases from J, with 17 bases in between. Germline V gene lookup returns CDR1 SNHLY and CDR2 FYNNEI. In DNA form, the CDR3 reads TGTGCCAGCAGTGAATTGGCGCAGGGGCTGGGCGAGCAGTACTTC. As protein: CASSELAQGLGEQYF.

The chain links TRBV27 to TRBJ1-2, with TRBD1 matching 8 bases. The germline CDR1 and CDR2 sequences are MNHEY and SMNVEV (reference sequence). The CDR3 covers 15 residues. J gave up 2 bases and V 0 bases, and 2 bases lay outside the gene matches. DNA of the CDR3: TGTGCCAGCAGTTTATCGGGGGACAGGAACTATGGCTACACCTTC. It codes for CASSLSGDRNYGYTF.

The rearrangement joins TRBV27 to TRBJ2-1, with D tentatively TRBD2 (5 bases). V was clipped by 4 bases and J by 9 bases, with 16 bases between them. This CDR3 is built from 14 residues. CDR1 MNHEY and CDR2 SMNVEV come from the germline V gene (reference sequence). The CDR3 loop reads CASSSLVGPAEQFF. The CDR3, as DNA: TGTGCCAGCAGTTCACTAGTAGGGCCGGCTGAGCAGTTCTTC.

This clone was observed a handful of times. The genes are TRBV2 and TRBJ1-5; D possibly corresponds to TRBD1 (6 bases). There are 15 residues in the CDR3. Between the trimmed V and J ends, which lost 4 bases and 3 bases, there was a span of 13 bases. Germline V gene data show CDR1 as SNHLY and CDR2 as FYNNEI. CDR3 protein: CASSVSRGPNQPQHF. In DNA, the CDR3 is TGTGCCAGCAGTGTTTCCAGGGGCCCCAATCAGCCCCAGCATTTT.

The chain is built from TRBV10-3 and TRBJ2-7, with 12 positions matching TRBD2. After removal of 2 bases from V and 1 base from J, the junction contained 0 bases not matched to a gene. Germline CDR1 ENHRY, CDR2 SYGVKD. This CDR3 has 15 residues. In DNA, the CDR3 is TGTGCCATCAGTGAGGGACTAGCGGGATCCTACGAGCAGTACTTC. Protein product: CAISEGLAGSYEQYF.

V usage is TRBV29-1 and J usage is TRBJ2-1, with a tentative D call TRBD1 (6 bases). This CDR3 is 11 amino acids long. CDR1 is SQVTM and CDR2 is ANQGSEA in the germline V gene. Between the trimmed V and J ends, which lost 8 bases and 4 bases, there was a span of 9 bases. CDR3 sequence reads: CSLGQYNEQFF. The CDR3 DNA reads TGCAGCTTAGGACAGTACAATGAGCAGTTCTTC.

The V gene is TRBV10-3, the J gene TRBJ2-3, with a possible D match to TRBD1 (6 bases). Germline CDR1 reads ENHRY; CDR2 reads SYGVKD. The CDR3 length is 14 residues. V was clipped by 3 bases and J by 3 bases, with 10 bases between them. The CDR3 nucleotides are TGTGCCATCAGTGACAGGGGCGTTACAGATACGCAGTATTTT. This sequence encodes CAISDRGVTDTQYF.

The J gene is TRBJ2-7, the V gene TRBV29-1; D is ambiguous. Between the trimmed V and J ends, which lost 4 bases and 2 bases, there was a span of 18 bases. The germline V gene encodes CDR1 SQVTM and CDR2 ANQGSEA. The CDR3 length is 15 residues. CDR3 bases: TGCAGCGTTGTTCCGCAGGCTGGTAAAACCTACGAGCAGTACTTC. It is translated as CSVVPQAGKTYEQYF.

The chain combines TRBV21-1 with TRBJ1-5. TRBV21-1 is designated a pseudogene. The CDR3 totals 15 residues. CDR3 sequence reads: CASSKAPGGNQPQHF. CDR3 DNA sequence: TGTGCCAGCAGCAAAGCGCCGGGTGGGAATCAGCCCCAGCATTTT.

The V and J genes are TRBV13 and TRBJ2-1, with 7 bases matching TRBD2. Germline V gives CDR1 PRHDT, CDR2 FYEKMQ (reference sequence). The trim removed 0 bases at V and 13 bases at J, leaving 9 bases unmatched. The CDR3 contains 14 residues. The chain's CDR3 is CASSLGRSGELQFF. The CDR3 DNA reads as TGTGCCAGCAGCTTAGGCCGGAGCGGGGAACTCCAGTTCTTC.

DNA for the CDR3: TGCGCCAGCGACTTGGACAGGGGGCCAGAGACCCAGTACTTC. Its protein product is CASDLDRGPETQYF. The chain combines TRBV23-1 with TRBJ2-5, with TRBD1 matching 11 bases. TRBV23-1 is assigned to the ORF class and has an uncertain function. Trimming took 8 bases from V and 4 from J; bases not matched to a gene: 6. The CDR3 is made up of 14 amino acids.

This clone was detected only once. This chain connects TRBV5-5 to TRBJ2-1; 7 bases are a match to TRBD1. The CDR3 has 15 amino acids. Per germline, CDR1 SGHKS and CDR2 YYEKEE (reference sequence). Trimming removed 4 bases from V and 5 bases from J; junction bases left unmatched: 9. The DNA of the CDR3 is TGTGCCAGCAGCACCAGGACAGGAACACACAATGAGCAGTTCTTC. Translation gives CASSTRTGTHNEQFF.

This clone is a singleton in its sample. This chain joins TRBV10-3 and TRBJ1-2, with TRBD1 matching 9 bases. This CDR3 comprises 14 residues. With V trimmed by 5 bases and J by 8 bases, 9 bases remained unmatched. Germline-derived CDR1 and CDR2 are ENHRY and SYGVKD. The CDR3 coding sequence is TGTGCCATCAGTCCTACAGGGGGCGAGGAAGGCTACACCTTC. Amino acids: CAISPTGGEEGYTF.

This clone was seen more than once but under ten times. The J gene is TRBJ2-2, the V gene TRBV16; D perhaps matches TRBD1 (6 bases). The CDR3 totals 16 residues. Germline CDR1 and CDR2: KGHSY and FQNENV. V dropped 1 base and J dropped 7 bases, with 16 bases sitting between them. The CDR3 protein is CASSQYVQGYFGELFF. The CDR3 DNA reads as TGTGCCAGCAGCCAATACGTCCAGGGGTACTTCGGGGAGCTGTTTTTT.

As DNA, the CDR3 is TGTGCCAGCTCCAAGAGGGGGGGAGAGGGTCGCTCTGGGGCCAACGTCCTGACTTTC. This codes for CASSKRGGEGRSGANVLTF. This rearrangement joins TRBV9 to TRBJ2-6, with D possibly matching TRBD2 (7 bases). Germline V CDR1 and CDR2: SGDLS, YYNGEE. The CDR3 is 19 residues long. Trimming pared 7 bases from V and 0 bases from J, leaving 23 bases between.

The chain uses TRBV19 and TRBJ2-2; TRBD1 matches 9 bases. The CDR3 spans 15 residues. Germline V gene sequence: CDR1 LNHDA, CDR2 SQIVND (reference sequence). Unmatched junction bases numbered 9, after V lost 7 bases and J lost 6 bases. CDR3 in amino acids: CASNPGQGPAGELFF. The CDR3 coding sequence is TGTGCCAGTAACCCGGGACAGGGACCAGCCGGGGAGCTGTTTTTT.

The CDR3 coding sequence is TGTGCCAGTAGTCCGCGGGGGGGAGGCACTGAAGCTTTCTTT. This sequence encodes CASSPRGGGTEAFF. The chain carries TRBV19 and TRBJ1-1, with D possibly TRBD1 on 5 matching bases. Germline CDR1 is LNHDA and CDR2 is SQIVND (reference sequence). This CDR3 spans 14 amino acids. The germline V and J ends were trimmed by 5 bases and 4 bases, with 14 bases remaining between them.

V is TRBV5-4 and J is TRBJ1-6; no clear D gene. Trimming cost V 4 bases and J 4 bases, with 9 bases left between them. Germline V gene data show CDR1 as SGHNT and CDR2 as YYREEE (reference sequence). This CDR3 has 14 amino acids. This CDR3 reads CASSLPGYNSPLHF. DNA of the CDR3: TGTGCCAGCAGCCTTCCGGGGTATAATTCACCCCTCCACTTT. The entire variable domain, with the rest obtained from reference TRBV5-4 and TRBJ1-6, is as follows: ETGVTQSPTHLIKTRGQQVTLRCSSQSGHNTVSWYQQALGQGPQFIFQYYREEENGRGNFPPRFSGLQFPNYSSELNVNALELDDSALYLCASSLPGYNSPLHFGNGTRLTVT.

This clone was found once. This chain uses TRBV14 with TRBJ1-1; 9 bases map to TRBD1. The germline CDR1 and CDR2 sequences are SGHDN and FVKESK. This CDR3 has 12 amino acids. After removal of 6 bases from V and 7 bases from J, the junction contained 3 bases not matched to a gene. The CDR3 protein is CASRQGANEAFF. In nucleotides, the CDR3 is TGTGCCAGCAGACAGGGGGCCAATGAAGCTTTCTTT.